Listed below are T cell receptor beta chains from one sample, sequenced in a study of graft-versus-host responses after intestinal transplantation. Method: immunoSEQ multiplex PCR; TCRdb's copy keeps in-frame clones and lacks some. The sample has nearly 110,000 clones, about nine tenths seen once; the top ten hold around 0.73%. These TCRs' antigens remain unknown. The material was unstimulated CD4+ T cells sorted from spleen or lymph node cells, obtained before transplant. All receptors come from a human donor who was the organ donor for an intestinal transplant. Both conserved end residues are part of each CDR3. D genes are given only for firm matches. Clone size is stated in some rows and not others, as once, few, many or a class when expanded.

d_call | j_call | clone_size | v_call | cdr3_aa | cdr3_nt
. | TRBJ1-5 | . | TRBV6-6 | CASGGNNQPQHF | TGTGCCAGCGGTGGCAACAATCAGCCCCAGCATTTT
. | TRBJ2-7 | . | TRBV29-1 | CSVEGVFGVEQYF | TGCAGCGTTGAAGGGGTTTTTGGGGTCGAGCAGTACTTC
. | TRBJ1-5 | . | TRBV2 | CASSPDRDRGDQPQHF | TGTGCCAGCAGCCCCGACCGTGATAGGGGGGATCAGCCCCAGCATTTT
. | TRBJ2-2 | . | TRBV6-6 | CASSVRRLEGELFF | TGTGCCAGCAGTGTTCGGAGGCTCGAAGGGGAGCTGTTTTTT
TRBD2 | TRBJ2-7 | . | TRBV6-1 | CASSDPASGKSSYEQYF | TGTGCCAGCAGTGATCCGGCTAGCGGGAAGAGCTCCTACGAGCAGTACTTC
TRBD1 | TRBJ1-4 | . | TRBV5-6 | CASSYFDRGSEKLFF | TGTGCCAGCAGCTATTTTGACAGGGGCAGTGAAAAACTGTTTTTT
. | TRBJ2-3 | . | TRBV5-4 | CASSVTGRRDTQYF | TGTGCCAGCAGCGTCACAGGGAGAAGAGATACGCAGTATTTT
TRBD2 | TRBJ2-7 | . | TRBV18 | CASSPKLAGGRDYEQYF | TGTGCCAGCTCACCAAAGCTAGCGGGGGGCCGTGACTACGAGCAGTACTTC
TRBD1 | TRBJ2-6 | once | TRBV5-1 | CASSPQGARSGANVLTF | TGCGCCAGCAGCCCCCAGGGGGCTCGTTCTGGGGCCAACGTCCTGACTTTC
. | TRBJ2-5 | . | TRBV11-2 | CASTPGGALETQYF | TGTGCCAGCACCCCAGGGGGGGCACTGGAGACCCAGTACTTC
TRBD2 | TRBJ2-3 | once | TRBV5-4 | CASTTGTSGGTDTQYF | TGTGCCAGCACAACCGGGACTAGCGGTGGTACAGATACGCAGTATTTT
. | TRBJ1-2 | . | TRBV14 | CASSETGYRAYGYTF | TGTGCCAGCAGCGAAACGGGGTACAGGGCCTATGGCTACACCTTC
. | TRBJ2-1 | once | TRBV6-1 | CASKQPGEQFF | TGTGCCAGCAAGCAACCTGGTGAGCAGTTCTTC
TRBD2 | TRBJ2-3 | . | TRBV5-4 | CASSRQGASGRADTQYF | TGTGCCAGCAGCCGACAGGGGGCTAGCGGGAGGGCAGATACGCAGTATTTT
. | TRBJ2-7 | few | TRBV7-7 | CARHRDSYEQYF | TGTGCTCGCCACAGGGACTCCTACGAGCAGTACTTC
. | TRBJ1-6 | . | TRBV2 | CASSPHGGGNSPLHF | TGTGCCAGCAGTCCCCACGGGGGGGGTAATTCACCCCTCCACTTT
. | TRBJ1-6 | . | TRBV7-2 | CASSLVPGIYNSPLHF | TGTGCCAGCAGCTTAGTACCGGGAATTTATAATTCACCCCTCCACTTT
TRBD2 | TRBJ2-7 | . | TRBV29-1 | CSVHNRGGVYEQYF | TGCAGCGTTCATAACCGGGGGGGCGTCTACGAGCAGTACTTC
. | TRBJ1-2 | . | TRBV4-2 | CASSQKAGTGGYTF | TGTGCCAGCAGCCAAAAGGCCGGTACCGGGGGCTACACCTTC
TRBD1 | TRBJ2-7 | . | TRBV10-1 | CASRAGTGPYEQYF | TGCGCCAGCAGGGCCGGGACAGGGCCCTACGAGCAGTACTTC
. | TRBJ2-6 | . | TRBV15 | CATSRPTHSGANVLTF | TGTGCCACCAGCAGACCGACCCACTCTGGGGCCAACGTCCTGACTTTC
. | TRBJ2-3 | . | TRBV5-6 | CASSFRDTDTQYF | TGTGCCAGCAGCTTTAGGGACACAGATACGCAGTATTTT
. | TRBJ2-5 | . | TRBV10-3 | CAISEFVANFQETQYF | TGTGCCATCAGTGAGTTTGTGGCTAACTTCCAAGAGACCCAGTACTTC
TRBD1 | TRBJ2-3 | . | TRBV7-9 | CASSYSGGGTDTQYF | TGTGCCAGCAGCTATTCAGGGGGCGGCACAGATACGCAGTATTTT
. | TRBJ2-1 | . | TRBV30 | CGGGGAYNEQFF | TGTGGGGGAGGCGGGGCCTACAATGAGCAGTTCTTC
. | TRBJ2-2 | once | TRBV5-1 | CASRGRGSDIGELFF | TGCGCCAGCAGGGGCCGGGGTTCGGATATCGGGGAGCTGTTTTTT
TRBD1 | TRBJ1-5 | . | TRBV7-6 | CASSQRTGEAGMQPQHF | TGTGCCAGCAGCCAACGGACAGGGGAGGCGGGTATGCAGCCCCAGCATTTT
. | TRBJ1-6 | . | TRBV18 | CASSPSSGHNSPLHF | TGTGCCAGCTCACCAAGTAGCGGGCATAATTCACCCCTCCACTTT
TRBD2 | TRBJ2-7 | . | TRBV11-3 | CASSLWTSGNIYEQYF | TGTGCCAGCAGCCTTTGGACTAGCGGGAATATCTACGAGCAGTACTTC
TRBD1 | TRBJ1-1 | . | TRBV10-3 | CAIRQGIGGTEAFF | TGTGCCATCCGACAGGGGATTGGAGGGACTGAAGCTTTCTTT
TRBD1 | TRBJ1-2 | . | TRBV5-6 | CASSFRDRANYGYTF | TGTGCCAGCAGCTTCCGGGACAGAGCTAACTATGGCTACACCTTC
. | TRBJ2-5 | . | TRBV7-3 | CASSLFQGSETQYF | TGTGCCAGCAGCTTATTCCAAGGGTCGGAGACCCAGTACTTC
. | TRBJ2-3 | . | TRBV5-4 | CASSALGHTDTQYF | TGTGCCAGCAGCGCCCTGGGGCACACAGATACGCAGTATTTT
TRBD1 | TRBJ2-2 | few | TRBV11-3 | CASSPPGQSGELFF | TGTGCCAGCAGCCCGCCGGGACAGTCCGGGGAGCTGTTTTTT
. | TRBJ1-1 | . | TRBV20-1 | CSARPGTEAFF | TGCAGTGCTAGACCGGGCACTGAAGCTTTCTTT
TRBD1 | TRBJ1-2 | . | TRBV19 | CASSRRTGDYGYTF | TGTGCCAGTAGTAGACGGACAGGGGACTATGGCTACACCTTC
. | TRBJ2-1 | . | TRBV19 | CASSREGTPLRNEQFF | TGTGCCAGTAGTCGCGAGGGGACGCCCCTCCGCAATGAGCAGTTCTTC